Sequencing of this T cell receptor (beta chain) was carried out in a study of T-cell memory formation after mild COVID-19. With 4 bases clipped from V and 4 bases from J, the junction kept 7 bases outside the gene matches. This CDR3 has 15 residues. Germline lookup yields CDR1 LNHNV and CDR2 YYDKDF (reference sequence). From the 5' RACE reads, TCRdb called clonotypes with MiXCR, one entry per CDR3 protein. The table lists some 100,000 distinct CDR3 sequences, around 10% of them singletons, with roughly two fifths in the top ten. The chain is built from TRBV15 and TRBJ2-3, with 8 bases identical to TRBD1. The sample consisted of PBMCs or a T cell subset sorted from them (not recorded which). The clonotype originates from a man aged 18 to 29 who had mild COVID-19 (a few samples of this study predate the infection). Cell type and time point are not known. The DNA for the CDR3 is TGTGCCACCAGCATCTCAGGGGGCCAAGCAGATACGCAGTATTTT. This gives the protein CATSISGGQADTQYF. The complete variable domain, with remaining parts taken from reference TRBV15 and TRBJ2-3, reads DAMVIQNPRYQVTQFGKPVTLSCSQTLNHNVMYWYQQKSSQAPKLLFHYYDKDFNNEADTPDNFQSRRPNTSFCFLDIRSPGLGDTAMYLCATSISGGQADTQYFGPGTRLTVL.